The 3 T cell receptor beta chains below come from one sample, sequenced in a study of blood T cell repertoires in COVID-19. Clones were read by immunoSEQ multiplex PCR, and TCRdb kept only the in-frame ones, dropping some. This table has 200,000 to 250,000 clones, around 82% appearing once. Sequenced input: PBMCs or T cells enriched from blood (not recorded which). These receptors came from a woman in her fifties or sixties who had been exposed to COVID-19.

This clone has just one count. The chain couples TRBV5-3 to TRBJ1-1; TRBD1 matches at 8 bases. TRBV5-3 is an ORF; its function is uncertain. The CDR3 has 12 amino acids. V was clipped by 10 bases and J by 7 bases; unmatched bases: 9. The CDR3 loop reads CAEPTGEGEAFF. The CDR3 DNA is TGTGCCGAACCGACAGGGGAAGGTGAAGCTTTCTTT.

This clone was detected only a few times. The V and J genes are TRBV29-1 and TRBJ1-4; D call uncertain. The CDR3 spans 11 residues. The ends were cut back, 7 bases at V and 0 bases at J, with 3 bases in the middle. Germline loops: CDR1 SQVTM, CDR2 ANQGSEA. The CDR3: CSAATNEKLFF. CDR3 in DNA: TGCAGCGCCGCAACTAATGAAAAACTGTTTTTT.

This chain connects TRBV2 to TRBJ2-7; a possible D gene is TRBD1 (6 bases). This CDR3 is 13 amino acids long. CDR1 is SNHLY, CDR2 FYNNEI, per germline. Between the trimmed V and J ends, which lost 3 bases and 6 bases, there was a span of 12 bases. CDR3 nucleotide sequence: TGTGCCAGCAGTGAGTTGGGGGCGGTCGAGCAGTACTTC. Protein sequence: CASSELGAVEQYF.